This T cell receptor beta chain was identified during a study of metastatic and nonmetastatic thyroid tumors. Looking at the study overall: Repertoires from malignant and benign thyroid patients were compared across blood and tumor or nodule tissue. Study-level points and caveats: It was reported that TCR beta diversity was significantly higher in malignant thyroid tumors than benign nodules, in blood and tumor.

This clone was seen ten or more times. The antigen remains unidentified. None of the patients had undergone any treatment ahead of thyroid surgery. Per the original data handling: Differences in CDR3 between clinicopathological groups were drawn on to build a classifier intended to discriminate distant-metastatic papillary thyroid cancer patients. TCRdb reanalyzed the PCR reads with MiXCR. None of the V and J calls come from the authors' own analysis; TCRdb made them. The table includes 20,000 to 25,000 clones, about a sixth detected once. V shed 0 bases and J shed 3 bases, with 7 bases lying between them. Germline assignment: CDR1 SGHTS and CDR2 YDEGEE. The CDR3 totals 14 residues.

This clonotype was obtained from a female donor with papillary thyroid cancer or a benign thyroid nodule (not recorded which). Some clones in this sample may be carry-over from other donors' samples. This sequence joins TRBV5-8 and TRBJ1-5; D may be TRBD1 (5 bases). Sequencing was done on a sample of tumor tissue. The CDR3 sequence: CASSLGGANQPQHF. The CDR3 region has the DNA TGTGCCAGCAGCTTGGGGGGCGCCAATCAGCCCCAGCATTTT.